This T cell receptor beta chain was profiled in a study of blood T cell dynamics during melanoma immunotherapy. Every bulk PBMC sample received the same 350 ng of DNA. Sequencing used immunoSEQ multiplex PCR; TCRdb keeps in-frame clones, though not all of them. Found here are tens of thousands of clones, roughly 85% of them singletons; the top ten hold around 4.2%. Time point defined: pre-treatment baseline. Prior systemic cancer therapy, immunosuppressant use and other active malignancies excluded patients. This TCR derives from a human donor with melanoma. Material: blood, obtained from a patient treated with checkpoint blockade.

The DNA of the CDR3 is TGTGCCAGCTCTCGACAGGGGGTCACAGATACGCAGTATTTT. It yields the protein CASSRQGVTDTQYF. The chain carries TRBV7-2 and TRBJ2-3; 9 nucleotides agree with TRBD1. In germline, CDR1 is SGHTA, CDR2 FQGNSA. With V trimmed by 8 bases and J by 2 bases, 5 bases remained unmatched. The CDR3 has 14 amino acids.